The 25 T cell receptor beta chains below come from one sample, sequenced in a study of identical twins. MiXCR, run by TCRdb on the 5' RACE reads, gives a single entry per CDR3 protein. The table includes 450,000 to 650,000 distinct CDR3 sequences, 12% to 15% detected once. These same data were also listed under a study on yellow fever vaccine responses in identical twins.

The sample consisted of CD4+ T cells sorted from blood. Receptors were obtained from a woman between 18 and 29 years old in good health.

V usage is TRBV19 and J usage is TRBJ2-2; no definite D call. Germline CDR1 is LNHDA and CDR2 is SQIVND (reference sequence). The CDR3 runs 13 residues. Trimming pared 4 bases from V and 5 bases from J, leaving 8 bases between. DNA for the CDR3: TGTGCCAGTAGTAAGATCCCAACCGGGGAGCTGTTTTTT. Translated, it gives CASSKIPTGELFF.

In this sample, this clonotype turned up a few times. The genes are TRBV5-5 and TRBJ1-2, with D maybe TRBD1 (5 bases). Deletions cut 4 bases from V and 6 bases from J, with 16 bases between. The CDR3 runs to 14 residues. Looked up from germline, CDR1 is SGHKS and CDR2 is YYEKEE (reference sequence). CDR3 amino acids: CASSPGGIRDGYTF. CDR3 in DNA: TGTGCCAGCAGCCCCGGGGGGATACGAGATGGCTACACCTTC.

The chain combines TRBV28 with TRBJ2-7; D possibly uses TRBD1 or TRBD2 (5 bases each). Per the germline V gene, CDR1 is MDHEN and CDR2 is SYDVKM. The V gene lost 5 bases and the J gene lost 2 bases, with 22 bases spanning the gap. CDR3 length: 17 residues. The CDR3 loop is CASSPLRSGTSAYEQYF. In DNA form, the CDR3 reads TGTGCCAGCAGTCCCCTGAGATCCGGGACCTCGGCCTACGAGCAGTACTTC.

This rearrangement joins TRBV5-1 to TRBJ2-3, with 7 bases that match TRBD2. There are 16 residues in the CDR3. V shed 3 bases and J 0 bases; nucleotides not matched to a gene: 7. Germline CDR1 SGHRS, CDR2 YFSETQ. The CDR3 protein is CASSSGPGGSTDTQYF. The DNA of the CDR3 is TGCGCCAGCAGCTCGGGACCGGGGGGAAGCACAGATACGCAGTATTTT.

V and J are TRBV6-5 and TRBJ2-7, with D perhaps TRBD1 or TRBD2 (7 bases each). CDR3 size: 15 residues. Trimming removed 0 bases from V and 6 bases from J, with 15 bases in between. Germline V gives CDR1 MNHEY, CDR2 SVGAGI. As DNA, the CDR3 is TGTGCCAGCAGTTACTCGACAGGGAGGGCCGGCGAGCAGTACTTC. Its translation: CASSYSTGRAGEQYF.

This clonotype has just a few counts. The CDR3 DNA reads as TGCGCCAGCAGCTGGCTACCGGGACCCAGCAGGGCTGAAGCTTTCTTT. It translates to CASSWLPGPSRAEAFF. The rearrangement uses TRBV5-1 and TRBJ1-1, with D possibly TRBD1 on 5 matching bases. The CDR3 loop spans 16 amino acids. CDR1 is SGHRS and CDR2 is YFSETQ in the germline V gene. The V end lost 3 bases, the J end lost 6 bases, and 21 bases lay between the germline ends.

In its sample, this clonotype was seen a few times. The chain links TRBV28 to TRBJ2-7; 14 bases map to TRBD2. The J segment lost 12 bases and the V segment lost 4 bases, leaving 11 bases of the junction unmatched. The germline CDR1 and CDR2 sequences are MDHEN and SYDVKM. This CDR3 has 15 residues. The CDR3 sequence is CASSSQEGLAGVGYF. Written as DNA, the CDR3 is TGTGCCAGCAGTTCCCAGGAGGGACTAGCGGGAGTAGGGTACTTC.

The table lists this clonotype with many counts. The chain couples TRBV28 to TRBJ2-1; 8 bases agree with TRBD2. The V gene end was trimmed by 6 bases and the J gene end by 6 bases; junction bases not matched to a gene: 4. Germline lookup yields CDR1 MDHEN and CDR2 SYDVKM. The CDR3 loop spans 13 amino acids. The CDR3 DNA reads as TGTGCCAGCAGGCGCCGGGGGGGCAATGAGCAGTTCTTC. It yields the protein CASRRRGGNEQFF.

This clonotype has just a few counts. The J gene is TRBJ1-5, the V gene TRBV4-2; D might be TRBD1 (5 bases). Germline V lookup: CDR1 LGHNA, CDR2 YNFKEQ. V lost 3 bases, J lost 6 bases, and 15 bases lay in between. This CDR3 comprises 15 residues. CDR3 region: CASSQNVGVSQPQHF. CDR3 DNA sequence: TGTGCCAGCAGCCAGAATGTGGGGGTTAGTCAGCCCCAGCATTTT.

This clonotype showed up just a few times. CDR3 coding DNA: TGTGCCAGCAGCCATCCGTCTAGCGCAGATACGCAGTATTTT. Its translation: CASSHPSSADTQYF. The rearrangement links TRBV3-1 to TRBJ2-3; weak D call: TRBD2 (6 bases). Deletions cut 3 bases from V and 4 bases from J, with 11 bases between. The CDR3 has 14 residues. Germline CDR1 is LGHDT and CDR2 is YNNKEL (reference sequence).

This chain links TRBV7-8 with TRBJ2-7, with D possibly called TRBD1 or TRBD2 (5 bases each). Germline V gives CDR1 SGHVS, CDR2 FQNEAQ. The CDR3 loop spans 14 amino acids. V was trimmed by 8 bases and J by 5 bases, leaving 19 bases between them. The CDR3 region has the DNA TGTGCCAGCGCCCCCCCGGGGCTCCGAAACGAGCAGTACTTC. This encodes CASAPPGLRNEQYF.

The chain uses TRBV5-1 and TRBJ1-1, with unresolved D. In germline, CDR1 is SGHRS, CDR2 YFSETQ. V was trimmed by 3 bases and J by 5 bases, leaving 11 bases between them. This CDR3 spans 13 amino acids. The CDR3 region has the DNA TGCGCCAGCAGCTCGAACGGCTGGACTGAAGCTTTCTTT. Its protein is CASSSNGWTEAFF.

The J gene is TRBJ2-1, the V gene TRBV7-2; 13 bases line up with TRBD2. Germline V gives CDR1 SGHTA, CDR2 FQGNSA. This CDR3 is built from 16 residues. With 5 bases clipped from V and 8 bases from J, the junction kept 9 bases outside the gene matches. The CDR3 region is CASSPPRTSGSYEQFF. The CDR3, as DNA: TGTGCCAGCAGCCCACCTCGGACTAGCGGGAGCTATGAGCAGTTCTTC.

This clonotype has just a few counts. For the CDR3, the DNA is TGTGCCAGCAGCTTAGCCGGGACTAGCGGGAGTTACGAGCAGTACTTC. Translating it yields CASSLAGTSGSYEQYF. This chain links TRBV7-2 with TRBJ2-7; 14 nucleotides align to TRBD2. The CDR3 spans 16 residues. V shed 0 bases, J shed 4 bases, and the junction held 2 bases outside the gene matches. Germline V CDR1 and CDR2: SGHTA, FQGNSA.

This clonotype has a handful of counts. The CDR3 DNA follows: TGTGCCAGCAGCCGTCGGGTGAACTATGGCTACACCTTC. It encodes CASSRRVNYGYTF. This sequence joins TRBV7-8 and TRBJ1-2; unclear D gene. V was clipped by 5 bases and J by 2 bases, with 9 bases between them. Germline V gene sequence: CDR1 SGHVS, CDR2 FQNEAQ. The CDR3 runs 13 residues.

V is TRBV12-3 or TRBV12-4 and J is TRBJ2-1, with D perhaps given as TRBD1 or TRBD2 (6 bases each). V dropped 5 bases and J dropped 2 bases, with 13 bases sitting between them. The CDR3 totals 15 residues. The CDR3 reads CASSKRGATYNEQFF. Written as DNA, the CDR3 is TGTGCCAGCAGTAAAAGGGGGGCGACCTACAATGAGCAGTTCTTC.

CDR3 coding DNA: TGTGCCAGCAGCCAACGGGTCGTCAGTCTAATTGGGAATGAGCAGTTCTTC. It codes for CASSQRVVSLIGNEQFF. This chain uses TRBV12-3 or TRBV12-4 with TRBJ2-1; D not certain. V lost 6 bases and J 7 bases, leaving 25 bases between the germline ends. This CDR3 has 17 residues.

This clonotype has only a few counts. This chain joins TRBV14 and TRBJ2-3, with 7 bases identical to TRBD1. This CDR3 comprises 15 residues. Germline V gene lookup returns CDR1 SGHDN and CDR2 FVKESK. V was pared by 2 bases and J by 0 bases, with 2 bases of the junction left unmatched. CDR3: CASSQTGVSTDTQYF. CDR3 nucleotide sequence: TGTGCCAGCAGCCAAACAGGGGTTAGCACAGATACGCAGTATTTT.

There are a few counts of this clonotype. The rearrangement uses TRBV5-1 and TRBJ2-2, with TRBD2 matching 8 bases. V shed 4 bases and J 4 bases; nucleotides not matched to a gene: 6. Germline V CDR1 and CDR2: SGHRS, YFSETQ. This CDR3 contains 15 residues. CDR3 amino acids: CASSQRGPITGELFF. CDR3 nucleotide sequence: TGCGCCAGCAGCCAGCGGGGGCCAATCACCGGGGAGCTGTTTTTT.

This clonotype was counted many times. The chain has TRBV5-1 and TRBJ1-1; a possible D gene is TRBD1 (6 bases). The CDR3 has 13 amino acids. Trimming pared 3 bases from V and 1 base from J, leaving 7 bases between. Germline CDR1 reads SGHRS; CDR2 reads YFSETQ. The CDR3 region has the DNA TGCGCCAGCAGCTGGACAGAGAACACTGAAGCTTTCTTT. This translates into CASSWTENTEAFF.

The chain is built from TRBV5-6 and TRBJ2-2; TRBD1 is a possible D gene (6 bases). CDR1 SGHDT and CDR2 YYEEEE come from the germline V gene. Trimming stripped 0 bases from V and 1 base from J, with 10 bases between. CDR3 length: 16 amino acids. CDR3 sequence reads: CASSLVGDKNTGELFF. For the CDR3, the DNA is TGTGCCAGCAGCTTGGTCGGGGACAAGAACACCGGGGAGCTGTTTTTT.

J is TRBJ2-7 and V is TRBV5-6, with a possible D match to TRBD2 (5 bases). V was pared by 4 bases and J by 4 bases, with 24 bases between. Per the germline V gene, CDR1 is SGHDT and CDR2 is YYEEEE. The CDR3 runs to 17 residues. The CDR3 sequence is CASSRRLYLSEVYEQYF. CDR3 DNA: TGTGCCAGCAGCCGCCGGTTATATCTTAGCGAGGTATACGAGCAGTACTTC.

V and J are TRBV6-5 and TRBJ2-5, with D tentatively TRBD2 (5 bases). V was trimmed by 4 bases and J by 2 bases, leaving 14 bases between them. Germline V CDR1 and CDR2: MNHEY, SVGAGI. The CDR3 has 15 residues. Here the CDR3 DNA reads TGTGCCAGCAGTTCCCTGGGGAGCGGACAAGAGACCCAGTACTTC. It encodes CASSSLGSGQETQYF.

This clonotype was seen a handful of times. The chain has TRBV4-1 and TRBJ2-5; the D gene is possibly TRBD1 (6 bases). V was shortened by 1 base and J by 5 bases, with 17 bases between the two germline ends. In germline, CDR1 is MGHRA, CDR2 YSYEKL. The CDR3 consists of 16 residues. The CDR3, as DNA: TGCGCCAGCAGCCAAGTCGGAAAGGGGGTCAGGGAGACCCAGTACTTC. This translates into CASSQVGKGVRETQYF.

This chain's CDR3 is CASSLEAGAETQYF. The CDR3 nucleotides are TGTGCCAGCAGCTTAGAGGCGGGAGCAGAGACCCAGTACTTC. The gene calls are TRBV11-3 and TRBJ2-5; TRBD2 matches at 7 bases. The CDR3 is 14 amino acids. CDR1 is SGHNT and CDR2 is YENEEA in the germline V gene. With V trimmed by 0 bases and J by 4 bases, 2 bases remained unmatched.